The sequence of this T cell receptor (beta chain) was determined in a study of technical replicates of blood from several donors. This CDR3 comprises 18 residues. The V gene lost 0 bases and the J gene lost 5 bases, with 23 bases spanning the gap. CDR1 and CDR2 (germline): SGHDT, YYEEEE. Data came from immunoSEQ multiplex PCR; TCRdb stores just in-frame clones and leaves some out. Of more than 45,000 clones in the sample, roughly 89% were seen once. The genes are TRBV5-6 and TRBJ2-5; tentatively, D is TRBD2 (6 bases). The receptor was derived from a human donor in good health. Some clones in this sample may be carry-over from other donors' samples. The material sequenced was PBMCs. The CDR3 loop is CASSLEGFKTAGRETQYF. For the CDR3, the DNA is TGTGCCAGCAGCTTGGAAGGTTTTAAGACGGCGGGACGGGAGACCCAGTACTTC. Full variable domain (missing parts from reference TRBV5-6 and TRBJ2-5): DAGVTQSPTHLIKTRGQQVTLRCSPKSGHDTVSWYQQALGQGPQFIFQYYEEEERQRGNFPDRFSGHQFPNYSSELNVNALLLGDSALYLCASSLEGFKTAGRETQYFGPGTRLLVL.